Here is one TCR beta chain with its context. Its antigen remains unidentified. TCRdb reprocessed the reads with MiXCR, giving one entry per CDR3 protein. The sample contains a few hundred thousand distinct CDR3 sequences, about 40% of which appear only once. Germline V gene sequence: CDR1 SGHTA, CDR2 FQGNSA. V trimming: 2 bases; J trimming: 7 bases; junction bases outside the gene matches: 7. The CDR3 runs to 14 residues. The entry originates in a study of T cell repertoires in cytomegalovirus infection. About the study: Matching HLA type, along with CMV infection, was indicated by public TCR beta signatures.

Overall study results and limits: What dominated the ex vivo response were HLA-C-restricted CMV-specific TCR beta clonotypes. Summed frequency of public TCR beta families distinguished CMV carriers with the relevant HLA.

This sequence was found in a human donor in good health (CMV status not recorded). Some clones in this sample may be carry-over from other donors' samples. The sample was cultured PBMCs, taken from culture after CMV antigen stimulation. V and J are TRBV7-2 and TRBJ2-7; TRBD2 aligns across 8 bases. The CDR3 spells CASSLPAGVREQYF. The DNA of the CDR3 is TGTGCCAGCAGCTTACCAGCGGGAGTGAGGGAGCAGTACTTC.